Listed below are T cell receptor beta chains from one sample, sequenced in a study of CD8+ T cells in alopecia areata. Sequencing was performed with immunoSEQ multiplex PCR; in TCRdb, only in-frame clones are kept and a portion is missing. The profile shows some 200,000 clones, 59% of them singletons. The sample here was CD4+ T cells sorted from blood, taken at week 0. Source of these receptors: a human donor with alopecia areata. Both conserved end residues are part of each CDR3. D genes are given only for firm matches. Clone size is stated in some rows and not others, as once, few, many or a class when expanded.

NA,TRBV9,NA,12,TRBJ1-2,TGTGCCAGCAGCGTAAACGACTATGGCTACACCTTC,CASSVNDYGYTF
TRBD2,TRBV15,NA,17,TRBJ2-4,TGTGCCACCAGCAGAGCTTTGACTAGCGGTAACAAAAACATTCAGTACTTC,CATSRALTSGNKNIQYF
NA,TRBV30,NA,13,TRBJ2-3,TGTGCCTGGAGTAAGGGAGGCACAGATACGCAGTATTTT,CAWSKGGTDTQYF
TRBD1,TRBV7-9,few,14,TRBJ2-1,TGTGCCAGCAGCCCCCGGGACAGGTACAATGAGCAGTTCTTC,CASSPRDRYNEQFF
NA,TRBV29-1,few,10,TRBJ1-1,TGCAGCGGACCCTCGGGGATCAATCAATTT,CSGPSGINQF
TRBD1,TRBV29-1,NA,12,TRBJ2-5,TGCAGCGCCCCCGGGACAGGGAAGACCCAGTACTTC,CSAPGTGKTQYF
NA,TRBV15,NA,15,TRBJ2-3,TGTGCCACCAGTCCCCCGAAAGGGATCACAGATACGCAGTATTTT,CATSPPKGITDTQYF
NA,TRBV18,few,15,TRBJ1-6,TGTGCCAGCTCACCAAGAGACAGAGATAATTCACCCCTCCACTTT,CASSPRDRDNSPLHF
TRBD1,TRBV7-3,NA,16,TRBJ1-1,TGTGCCAGCAGCTTGGATGGGACAGGGGGCGCTGGGGAAGCTTTCTTT,CASSLDGTGGAGEAFF
NA,TRBV5-1,NA,13,TRBJ2-5,TGCGCCAGCAGCTTGAGCAGATCGCAGACCCAGTACTTC,CASSLSRSQTQYF
NA,TRBV25-1,NA,15,TRBJ2-5,TGTGCCAGCAGTGATCACAGGAAGTACCAAGAGACCCAGTACTTC,CASSDHRKYQETQYF
NA,TRBV27,NA,15,TRBJ2-5,TGTGCCAGCAGGATCCAAGGACGGCCACAAGAGACCCAGTACTTC,CASRIQGRPQETQYF
NA,TRBV2,NA,12,TRBJ1-5,TGTGCCAGCAGGGGACACTATCAGCCCCAGCATTTT,CASRGHYQPQHF
NA,TRBV30,NA,12,TRBJ2-7,TGTGCCTGGTCCCGCGGGCATGACGAGCAGTACTTC,CAWSRGHDEQYF
NA,TRBV29-1,few,13,TRBJ1-2,TGCAGCGTTCGCCAGGCTGTTGGGTATGGCTACACCTTC,CSVRQAVGYGYTF
NA,TRBV7-8,NA,12,TRBJ1-2,TGTGCCAGCAGCTTAGGTGGTGGAGGCTACACCTTC,CASSLGGGGYTF
NA,TRBV19,few,15,TRBJ1-2,TGTGCCAGTAGTAGGCCGGGAACAACTAACTATGGCTACACCTTC,CASSRPGTTNYGYTF
TRBD1,TRBV7-2,few,15,TRBJ2-1,TGTGCCAGCAGCAAAACGGGACAGGGCCAAAATGAGCAGTTCTTC,CASSKTGQGQNEQFF
NA,TRBV18,NA,15,TRBJ2-5,TGTGCCAGCTCCCCCCCACTGCGGGGGCGGGAGACCCAGTACTTC,CASSPPLRGRETQYF
NA,TRBV28,NA,15,TRBJ2-2,TGTGCCAGCACCTCTGGGGGAGTTGGCACCGGGGAGCTGTTTTTT,CASTSGGVGTGELFF
NA,TRBV25-1,few,11,TRBJ1-1,TGTGCCAGCAAAGGACAGATTGAAGCTTTCTTT,CASKGQIEAFF
TRBD1,TRBV19,NA,14,TRBJ1-5,TGTGCCAGCGAAGACCACAGGGGAATACAGCCCCAGCATTTT,CASEDHRGIQPQHF
NA,TRBV2,NA,14,TRBJ2-7,TGTGCCAGCAGTGCTTCGGGCAGGTCCTACGAGCAGTACTTC,CASSASGRSYEQYF
NA,TRBV6-6,few,13,TRBJ2-7,TGTGCCAGCAGTACCTCTTTTCCCTACGAGCAGTACTTC,CASSTSFPYEQYF
NA,TRBV29-1,NA,12,TRBJ1-2,TGCAGCGTTGTCCGCAGTAACTATGGCTACACCTTC,CSVVRSNYGYTF
NA,TRBV29-1,NA,11,TRBJ2-5,TGCAGCGTCGACAGCCAAGAGACCCAGTACTTC,CSVDSQETQYF